The source of this T cell receptor (beta chain) is a study of cytomegalovirus exposure and HLA in healthy donors. The wider study: Ancestry clustering placed 70% to 90% of several hundred genotyped donors in the Caucasian-associated cluster.

Study results and caveats: A later look showed TCR association rates differing by HLA locus, highest for DRB1 and lowest for HLA-C.

It was with 60 Vbeta and 13 Jbeta primers that the PCR ran. Sequenced by immunoSEQ multiplex PCR; TCRdb stores in-frame clones only, minus some. The repertoire includes 95,000 to 150,000 clones, over 65% of them detected once, and 9.5% to 13% sits in the top ten. V dropped 1 base and J dropped 5; count of bases not matched to a gene: 5. The CDR3 has 17 amino acids. Germline V gene sequence: CDR1 SGHTA, CDR2 FQGNSA. To note about this clone: Its antigen is undetermined.

This sequence was found in a man aged 30 to 45 in good health and CMV-seropositive. The sample was PBMCs. The chain combines TRBV7-2 with TRBJ2-2; 12 bases are shared with TRBD2. The CDR3 coding sequence is TGTGCCAGCAGCTTAGGTGGGACTAGCGGGTGGACCGGGGAGCTGTTTTTT. Residues: CASSLGGTSGWTGELFF.